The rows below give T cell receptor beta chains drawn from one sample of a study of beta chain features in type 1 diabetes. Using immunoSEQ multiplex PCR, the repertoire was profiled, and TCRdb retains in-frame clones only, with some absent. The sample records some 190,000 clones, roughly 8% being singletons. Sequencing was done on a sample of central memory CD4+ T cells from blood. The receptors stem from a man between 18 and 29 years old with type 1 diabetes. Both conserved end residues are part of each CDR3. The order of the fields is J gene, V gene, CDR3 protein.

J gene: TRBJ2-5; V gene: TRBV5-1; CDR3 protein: CASSLFTSGMGETQYF
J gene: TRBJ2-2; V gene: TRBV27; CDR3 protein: CASSLSGQVNTGELFF
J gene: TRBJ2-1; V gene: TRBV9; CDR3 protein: CASSPRTSGLGGEQFF
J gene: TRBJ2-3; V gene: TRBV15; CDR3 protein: CATSRDRASGGATDTQYF
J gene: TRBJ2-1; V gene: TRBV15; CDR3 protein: CATSTGLARPYNEQFF
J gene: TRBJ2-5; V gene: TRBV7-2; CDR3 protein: CASSLTYRVYETQYF
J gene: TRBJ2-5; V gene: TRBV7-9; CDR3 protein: CASSLEVGGETQYF
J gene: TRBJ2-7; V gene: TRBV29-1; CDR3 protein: CSVGEGLREQYF
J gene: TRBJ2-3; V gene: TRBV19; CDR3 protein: CASSLQPYPGDTQYF
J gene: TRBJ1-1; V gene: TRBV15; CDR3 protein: CATSPRTASAEAFF
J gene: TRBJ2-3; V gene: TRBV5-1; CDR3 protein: CASSLFGGRAADTQYF
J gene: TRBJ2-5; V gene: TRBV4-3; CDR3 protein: CASSQGQRDETQYF
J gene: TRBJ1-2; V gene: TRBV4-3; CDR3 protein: CASSQERRQGYGYTF
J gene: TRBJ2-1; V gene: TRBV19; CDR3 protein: CASSIGGSRNEQFF
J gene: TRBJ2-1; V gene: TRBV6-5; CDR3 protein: CASGQGSYNEQFF
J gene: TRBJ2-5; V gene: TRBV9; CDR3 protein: CASSPRQGGVGSQYF
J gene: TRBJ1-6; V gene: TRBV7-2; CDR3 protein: CASSLGPQNSPLHF
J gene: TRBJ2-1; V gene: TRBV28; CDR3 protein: CASRGPGAGAYNEQFF
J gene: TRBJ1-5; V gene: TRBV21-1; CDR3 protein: CASSKTSGQPTCNQPQHF
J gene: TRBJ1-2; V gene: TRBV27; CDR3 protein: CASSLSGRDGYTF